This T cell receptor (beta chain) was identified during a study of T cell responses to AZD1222 COVID-19 vaccine. This CDR3 has 15 residues. The J segment lost 4 bases and the V segment lost 6 bases, leaving 5 bases of the junction unmatched. Germline-derived CDR1 and CDR2 are MNHNY and SVGAGI (reference sequence). Using immunoSEQ multiplex PCR, the repertoire was profiled, and TCRdb retains in-frame clones only, with some absent. Seen here are more than 80,000 clones, about 90% observed once, and the top ten hold 8%. General study findings and limits: Increased Spike-specific TCR breadth and depth were observed after two AZD1222 doses. Only a handful of AZD1222 recipients, roughly six in all, had baseline seropositivity.

The analysis combined second doses at about 4 or about 12 weeks. To note about this clone: The antigen is undetermined.

This material consisted of peripheral blood, taken 28 days after the second AZD1222 dose. The source is an adult who received the AZD1222 COVID-19 vaccine. The rearrangement joins TRBV6-6 to TRBJ2-2, with 10 bases matching TRBD1. The CDR3 bases are TGTGCCAGCAGCATCCGGGACAGGGGCACCGGGGAGCTGTTTTTT. As protein: CASSIRDRGTGELFF.